A selection of T cell receptor beta chains follows, all from one sample in a study of T-cell reconstitution after alpha-beta-depleted transplantation in children. In TCRdb, the PCR reads were re-called with MiXCR into one record per CDR3 protein. Of 480,000 or so distinct CDR3 sequences in the sample, about 11% were seen once. The sample was PBMCs, taken before TCRalphabeta/CD19-depleted stem cell transplant. The receptors were gathered from a child younger than 10 with inherited bone marrow failure, due to receive a stem cell transplant. The CDR3 runs from the conserved cysteine through the conserved F or W. A D gene is named only where the DNA matches it firmly. Part of the rows lack a size; the others show once, few, many or a class for expanded clones.

TRBD1	many	TRBV6-2/TRBV6-3	TRBJ2-1	CASSYLNRGYNEQFF	TGTGCCAGCAGTTACTTGAACAGGGGCTACAATGAGCAGTTCTTC
.	many	TRBV7-9	TRBJ1-2	CASSLAAGIYGYTF	TGTGCCAGCAGCTTAGCAGCAGGGATCTATGGCTACACCTTC
.	many	TRBV29-1	TRBJ2-1	CSVEEGAGPYNEQFF	TGCAGCGTTGAAGAAGGCGCAGGCCCCTACAATGAGCAGTTCTTC
.	many	TRBV19	TRBJ2-1	CATLGAGLNEQFF	TGTGCCACCCTAGGGGCGGGGCTCAATGAGCAGTTCTTC
TRBD2	many	TRBV19	TRBJ2-1	CASTASSGSLLNEQFF	TGTGCCAGTACCGCAAGCAGCGGGAGTCTTTTGAATGAGCAGTTCTTC
.	few	TRBV20-1	TRBJ1-5	CSARRQGIQPQHF	TGCAGTGCTAGAAGGCAGGGTATACAGCCCCAGCATTTT
.	many	TRBV3-1	TRBJ2-7	CASSPDPRYEQYF	TGTGCCAGCAGCCCTGATCCCCGCTACGAGCAGTACTTC
TRBD1	many	TRBV6-2/TRBV6-3	TRBJ1-2	CASSYFRQGAGYGYTF	TGTGCCAGCAGTTACTTCCGACAGGGGGCTGGCTATGGCTACACCTTC
.	.	TRBV5-1	TRBJ2-1	CASSLGLYRTLNEQFF	TGCGCCAGCAGCTTGGGTTTGTACAGGACCCTCAATGAGCAGTTCTTC
.	.	TRBV7-9	TRBJ2-6	CASSLWKGFTGANVLTF	TGTGCCAGCAGCTTATGGAAGGGGTTCACTGGGGCCAACGTCCTGACTTTC
TRBD1	many	TRBV29-1	TRBJ1-2	CSVHDGTGHGYTF	TGCAGCGTACACGACGGGACAGGACATGGCTACACCTTC
TRBD1	many	TRBV27	TRBJ1-2	CASSEAGQFYGYTF	TGTGCCAGCAGCGAGGCGGGACAGTTCTATGGCTACACCTTC
.	few	TRBV7-9	TRBJ2-3	CASSPGTLPLDTQYF	TGTGCCAGCAGTCCAGGGACACTGCCCCTGGATACGCAGTATTTT
TRBD1	.	TRBV7-2	TRBJ2-7	CASSPGTGYSYEQYF	TGTGCCAGCAGCCCCGGGACAGGGTACTCCTACGAGCAGTACTTC
.	many	TRBV10-3	TRBJ1-5	CAISGTNQPQHF	TGTGCCATCAGTGGGACCAATCAGCCCCAGCATTTT
TRBD2	.	TRBV5-1	TRBJ2-3	CASSPGLAGFLTDTQYF	TGCGCCAGCAGCCCGGGACTAGCGGGATTCCTCACAGATACGCAGTATTTT
TRBD2	many	TRBV20-1	TRBJ2-1	CSAEVAGRSYEQFF	TGCAGTGCCGAAGTAGCGGGAAGAAGCTATGAGCAGTTCTTC
.	many	TRBV3-1	TRBJ1-2	CASSYTADYGYTF	TGTGCCAGCAGCTACACAGCGGATTATGGCTACACCTTC
TRBD1	few	TRBV20-1	TRBJ2-5	CSARQGGPVETQYF	TGCAGTGCAAGACAGGGCGGACCGGTGGAGACCCAGTACTTC
.	few	TRBV27	TRBJ2-2	CASTLFRGGELFF	TGTGCCAGCACCTTGTTCAGGGGCGGGGAGCTGTTTTTT
TRBD2	few	TRBV20-1	TRBJ2-1	CSATSGGEQFF	TGCAGTGCTACTAGCGGGGGTGAGCAGTTCTTC
.	many	TRBV5-4	TRBJ2-3	CASSYQVEDTQYF	TGTGCCAGCAGTTACCAGGTGGAAGATACGCAGTATTTT
.	.	TRBV20-1	TRBJ2-1	CSARVGRTYNEQFF	TGCAGTGCTAGGGTCGGGAGAACCTACAATGAGCAGTTCTTC
.	many	TRBV28	TRBJ2-5	CASSLGHPETQYF	TGTGCCAGCAGCCTTGGTCACCCAGAGACCCAGTACTTC
.	many	TRBV6-2/TRBV6-3	TRBJ1-2	CASSRDTYGYTF	TGTGCCAGCAGTCGTGACACCTATGGCTACACCTTC
TRBD2	many	TRBV29-1	TRBJ2-1	CSVEDPGLAGGPYNEQFF	TGCAGCGTTGAAGATCCGGGACTAGCGGGCGGCCCATACAATGAGCAGTTCTTC
.	many	TRBV6-1	TRBJ1-5	CASTVGGGNQPQHF	TGTGCCAGCACCGTTGGCGGGGGGAATCAGCCCCAGCATTTT
TRBD1	.	TRBV20-1	TRBJ2-4	CSARGLGTGAQSLAKNIQYF	TGCAGTGCTAGAGGCCTTGGGACAGGGGCGCAATCCCTAGCCAAAAACATTCAGTACTTC
TRBD2	many	TRBV7-9	TRBJ2-1	CASSSPSGNYNEQFF	TGTGCCAGCAGCTCCCCTAGCGGGAATTACAATGAGCAGTTCTTC
.	many	TRBV12-3/TRBV12-4	TRBJ2-4	CASSFKVLGNIQYF	TGTGCCAGCAGTTTTAAGGTCTTGGGAAACATTCAGTACTTC
TRBD2	.	TRBV7-4	TRBJ2-3	CTSRPQGLADITDTQYF	TGTACCAGCAGGCCCCAGGGACTAGCGGATATCACAGATACGCAGTATTTT
.	few	TRBV19	TRBJ1-5	CASSKGPTNQPQHF	TGTGCCAGTAGTAAAGGACCGACCAATCAGCCCCAGCATTTT
TRBD1	many	TRBV10-3	TRBJ1-3	CAISEPGQVSGNTIYF	TGTGCCATCAGTGAACCGGGACAGGTCTCTGGAAACACCATATATTTT